Reported below is one T cell receptor beta chain. What antigen it recognizes has not been identified. Base-call qualities are not available, and no considerably larger clone is one nucleotide away. Spanning cysteine to phenylalanine, the CDR3 consists of 19 amino acids. Only the CDR3 DNA is retained, 57 bases long and in frame from the first base. The V end gives up 4 bases and the J end 6 bases, leaving 21 bases in the junction not matched to a gene. The germline V gene (reference sequence) gives CDR1 as SEHNR and CDR2 as FQNEAQ. Library preparation used the immunoSEQ multiplex PCR assay. The original methods were these. A statistical classification framework was developed to diagnose cytomegalovirus status using the catalog of TCR beta chain sequences. TCRdb retrieved this table from immuneACCESS and kept in-frame rearrangements only. Not all clones are present; in checked studies, unresolved V genes account for under half, and no reason is known for the remainder. The V and J calls and the clone size are those of that table, but D and trimming were determined from the DNA. This sample has 110,000 or so clones in its table, and around 85% of those were observed once. The top ten constitute around 2.7% of the sample.

The donors belonged to the validation cohort of over a hundred subjects, which was separate from the approximately 680-subject first cohort. This record belongs to a study of cytomegalovirus exposure and HLA in healthy donors (dated by TCRdb to the late 2010s). General notes on the study: According to a later analysis, the roughly 130 validation repertoires were produced on the same platform as the 600 to 850 repertoires of the first cohort. The study aimed to test whether cataloging public T cell receptors could reveal signatures of past pathogen exposure. A separate validation cohort of over 95 different subjects was used in addition to the roughly 640-subject first cohort. To predict cytomegalovirus infection status, the study combined high-throughput TCR immunosequencing, statistical association of individual TCRs with disease status, and machine learning.

Broad study findings and their caveats: A total of about 150 TCR beta chains were listed by the study as associated with cytomegalovirus. A few of the identified cytomegalovirus-associated TCR beta chains were confirmed in vitro to be specific for cytomegalovirus antigens. In both the original and validation cohorts, the classifier was reported to diagnose cytomegalovirus status with high specificity and sensitivity. A later analysis had no HLA typing for the validation cohort, so co-occurrence there was scored across all 120 repertoires. Most TCR sequences were observed very rarely across donors, whereas some public TCRs were present in many individuals. A later analysis found that TCRs clustered in the first cohort also tended to co-occur in the approximately 120 validation repertoires, with approximately 94% of cluster scores above 0. The authors suggested that the approach could potentially be extended to other disease states and immunological phenotypes.

The sequence was collected from a woman between 18 and 29 years old in good health and CMV-seronegative. The chain is encoded by TRBV7-9 joined to TRBJ1-3, with 7 bases matching TRBD1. Source material: PBMCs. The DNA is TGTGCCAGCAGCTCATTAACTCAGGGGGTGACACCGATGGTAAACACCATATATTTT. It specifies CASSSLTQGVTPMVNTIYF.